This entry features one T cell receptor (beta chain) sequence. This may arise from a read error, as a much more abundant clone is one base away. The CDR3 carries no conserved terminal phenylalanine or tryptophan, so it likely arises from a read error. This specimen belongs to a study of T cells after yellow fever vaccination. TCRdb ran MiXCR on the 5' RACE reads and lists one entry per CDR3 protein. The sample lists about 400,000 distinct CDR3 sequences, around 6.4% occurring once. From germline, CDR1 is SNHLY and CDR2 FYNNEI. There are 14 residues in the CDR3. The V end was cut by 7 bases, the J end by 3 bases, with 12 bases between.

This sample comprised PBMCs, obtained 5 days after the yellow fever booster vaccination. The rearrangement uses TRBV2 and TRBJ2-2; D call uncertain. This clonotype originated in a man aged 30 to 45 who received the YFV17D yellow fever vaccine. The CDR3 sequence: CASNFGSDTGELFI. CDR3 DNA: TGTGCCAGCAATTTCGGCTCGGACACCGGGGAGCTGTTTATT.